The 22 T cell receptor beta chains reported below all come from one sample, sequenced in a study of cytomegalovirus exposure and HLA in healthy donors. Researchers ran the PCR with 60 Vbeta and 13 Jbeta primers. Sequencing was performed with immunoSEQ multiplex PCR; in TCRdb, only in-frame clones are kept and a portion is missing. The sample has more than 100,000 clones, about 80% seen once; the top ten hold 2.7%. Sequenced material: PBMCs. These receptor sequences come from a woman aged 40 to 49 in good health and CMV-seropositive.

The V call is TRBV30, the J call TRBJ2-3; 7 bases align to TRBD2. Germline CDR1 reads GTSNPN; CDR2 reads SVGIG (reference sequence). This CDR3 is built from 12 residues. Losses at the gene ends were 4 bases for V and 11 bases for J; bases not matched to a gene: 9. The CDR3 coding sequence is TGTGCCTGGACTAGCGGCGGTACGAGGCAGTATTTT. Residues: CAWTSGGTRQYF.

V usage is TRBV19 and J usage is TRBJ1-4; no clear D gene. Between the trimmed V and J ends, which lost 7 bases and 0 bases, there was a span of 15 bases. Per germline, CDR1 LNHDA and CDR2 SQIVND (reference sequence). The CDR3 is made up of 16 amino acids. CDR3 DNA: TGTGCCAGTAAACCAGGACTCCCTGCAACTAATGAAAAACTGTTTTTT. It translates to CASKPGLPATNEKLFF.

This rearrangement joins TRBV28 to TRBJ1-6, with 7 bases aligning to TRBD1. Germline V CDR1 and CDR2: MDHEN, SYDVKM. This CDR3 has 18 residues. V shed 5 bases and J 0 bases; nucleotides not matched to a gene: 10. CDR3 residues: CASSPDRAPSSYNSPLHF. The CDR3 DNA reads as TGTGCCAGCAGTCCCGACAGGGCGCCGAGCTCCTATAATTCACCCCTCCACTTT.

The chain combines TRBV5-1 with TRBJ2-5, with 7 bases that match TRBD1. Trimming removed 2 bases from V and 1 base from J; junction bases left unmatched: 2. Germline CDR1 is SGHRS and CDR2 is YFSETQ. The CDR3 sequence is 14 residues long. The chain's CDR3 is CASSFQGVQETQYF. In DNA form, the CDR3 reads TGCGCCAGCAGCTTCCAGGGGGTCCAAGAGACCCAGTACTTC.

This clone was detected only a few times. V and J are TRBV28 and TRBJ1-5, with D unclear. Trimming cost V 5 bases and J 11 bases, with 16 bases left between them. From germline, CDR1 is MDHEN and CDR2 SYDVKM. The CDR3 spans 13 residues. CDR3 sequence reads: CASSATLREAQHF. The DNA for the CDR3 is TGTGCCAGCAGTGCCACCTTACGCGAGGCCCAGCATTTT.

The rearrangement links TRBV4-3 to TRBJ1-4; D is unresolved. The V gene's germline CDR1 is LGHNA and CDR2 YSLEER. CDR3 length: 19 residues. Trimming cost V 0 bases and J 0 bases, with 17 bases left between them. CDR3 sequence (DNA): TGCGCCAGCAGCCAAGATCGAACCGGGAGTGGGGCAACTAATGAAAAACTGTTTTTT. Protein product: CASSQDRTGSGATNEKLFF.

The chain recombines TRBV6-5 with TRBJ2-5; 7 bases match TRBD1. The V segment lost 6 bases and the J segment 5 bases; nucleotides outside the gene matches: 6. The germline gives CDR1 MNHEY, CDR2 SVGAGI. The CDR3 has 13 residues. The CDR3 protein is CASSVGDSETQYF. CDR3 nucleotide sequence: TGTGCCAGCAGCGTGGGGGACAGTGAGACCCAGTACTTC.

The chain combines TRBV5-1 with TRBJ2-6, with D possibly TRBD2 on 5 matching bases. The CDR3 runs to 16 residues. The germline gives CDR1 SGHRS, CDR2 YFSETQ. V lost 0 bases, J lost 0 bases, and 7 bases lay in between. CDR3 nucleotide sequence: TGCGCCAGCAGCTTGGGTGGGAGCTCTGGGGCCAACGTCCTGACTTTC. Encoded protein: CASSLGGSSGANVLTF.

The chain combines TRBV6-4 with TRBJ2-2, with 9 bases matching TRBD1. After removal of 9 bases from V and 3 bases from J, the junction contained 8 bases not matched to a gene. The CDR3 has 15 residues. The V gene's germline CDR1 is MRHNA and CDR2 SNTAGT. The chain's CDR3 is CARLRDRVYTGELFF. CDR3 coding DNA: TGTGCCAGGTTACGGGACAGGGTGTACACCGGGGAGCTGTTTTTT.

The V call is TRBV13, the J call TRBJ1-1, with 9 bases lining up with TRBD1. J was trimmed by 4 bases and V by 0 bases; bases with no gene match: 9. The CDR3 sequence is 17 residues long. Germline V gene data show CDR1 as PRHDT and CDR2 as FYEKMQ (reference sequence). This CDR3 reads CASSLGSGTGYVTEAFF. Here the CDR3 DNA reads TGTGCCAGCAGCTTAGGGTCCGGGACAGGGTATGTCACTGAAGCTTTCTTT.

The V gene is TRBV7-2, the J gene TRBJ2-1; D possibly corresponds to TRBD2 (6 bases). Between the trimmed V and J ends, which lost 1 base and 9 bases, there was a span of 16 bases. The CDR3 loop spans 15 amino acids. Looked up from germline, CDR1 is SGHTA and CDR2 is FQGNSA. The CDR3: CASSLESLLGGEQFF. Written as DNA, the CDR3 is TGTGCCAGCAGCTTAGAGTCTTTACTCGGGGGTGAGCAGTTCTTC.

The J gene is TRBJ2-1, the V gene TRBV7-3, with D perhaps TRBD2 (7 bases). The CDR3 totals 15 residues. The V and J ends lost 8 bases and 5 bases respectively, with 19 bases between them. Germline CDR1 is SGHTA and CDR2 is FQGTGA. CDR3 sequence (DNA): TGTGCCAGCCAATCACAGGGCGCGGGAGACAATGAGCAGTTCTTC. This encodes CASQSQGAGDNEQFF.

The chain is built from TRBV19 and TRBJ1-2, with TRBD1 matching 9 bases. V was clipped by 4 bases and J by 4 bases; unmatched bases: 7. Germline V lookup: CDR1 LNHDA, CDR2 SQIVND (reference sequence). The CDR3 totals 15 residues. In nucleotides, the CDR3 is TGTGCCAGTAGTACCCAGACAGGGGGAGGCTATGGCTACACCTTC. Translation gives CASSTQTGGGYGYTF.

This CDR3 is CASSHASGLNTGELFF. The CDR3 DNA reads TGTGCCAGCAGCCATGCTAGCGGCCTGAACACCGGGGAGCTGTTTTTT. The rearrangement joins TRBV7-3 to TRBJ2-2, with TRBD2 matching over 7 bases. This CDR3 comprises 16 residues. Trimming removed 5 bases from V and 1 base from J; junction bases left unmatched: 7. Germline V gene data show CDR1 as SGHTA and CDR2 as FQGTGA.

This rearrangement joins TRBV6-1 to TRBJ2-2, with 10 positions matching TRBD1. The germline gives CDR1 MNHNS, CDR2 SASEGT. The junction had 3 bases not matched to a gene; V was cut back by 4 bases and J by 1 base. The CDR3 contains 16 residues. CDR3 sequence (DNA): TGTGCCAGCAGTGCCCGGGACAGGGGGAACACCGGGGAGCTGTTTTTT. It translates to CASSARDRGNTGELFF.

The chain joins TRBV7-2 to TRBJ2-7; D is perhaps TRBD2 (6 bases). The V gene's germline CDR1 is SGHTA and CDR2 FQGNSA. V was cut by 6 bases and J by 5 bases, with 17 bases left in between. CDR3 length: 14 amino acids. The DNA for the CDR3 is TGTGCCAGCAGGCCGGGACTTCGATCTCACGAGCAGTACTTC. Its protein product is CASRPGLRSHEQYF.

The chain carries TRBV6-5 and TRBJ1-1; no clear D gene. The CDR3 is 15 amino acids. Germline assignment: CDR1 MNHEY and CDR2 SVGAGI. Trimming removed 0 bases at V and 1 base at J, with 9 bases between. In DNA, the CDR3 is TGTGCCAGCAGTTACTCGATTGCGAGGAACACTGAAGCTTTCTTT. Encoded protein: CASSYSIARNTEAFF.

CDR3 loop: CASSFNPTTYEQYF. In DNA form, the CDR3 reads TGTGCCAGCAGCTTTAACCCGACAACCTACGAGCAGTACTTC. This chain links TRBV7-2 with TRBJ2-7; D not resolved. This CDR3 has 14 amino acids. Trimming removed 3 bases at V and 2 bases at J, with 11 bases between. The germline CDR1 and CDR2 sequences are SGHTA and FQGNSA.

The chain has TRBV6-1 and TRBJ2-7, with a tentative D call TRBD1 (5 bases). The CDR3 extends over 15 amino acids. Germline V gene lookup returns CDR1 MNHNS and CDR2 SASEGT. The V end was cut by 2 bases, the J end by 3 bases, with 14 bases between. The CDR3 here is CASSESVREVYEQYF. The CDR3, as DNA: TGTGCCAGCAGTGAAAGTGTCAGGGAAGTCTACGAGCAGTACTTC.

The V call is TRBV2, the J call TRBJ2-7, with D possibly being TRBD1 (6 bases). The CDR3 spans 13 residues. V lost 6 bases and J 0 bases, leaving 9 bases between the germline ends. The germline CDR1 and CDR2 sequences are SNHLY and FYNNEI. The CDR3 reads CASRVDSSYEQYF. In nucleotides, the CDR3 is TGTGCCAGCAGGGTGGACAGCTCCTACGAGCAGTACTTC.

This sequence joins TRBV2 and TRBJ1-4; D not resolved. V lost 7 bases and J lost 4, with 22 bases in between. The CDR3 covers 17 residues. Germline loops: CDR1 SNHLY, CDR2 FYNNEI. The CDR3 DNA follows: TGTGCCAGCAAGAAGGTTGCAGGACTAGTCAGTAATGAAAAACTGTTTTTT. Its protein is CASKKVAGLVSNEKLFF.

The J gene is TRBJ1-1, the V gene TRBV2; TRBD1 aligns across 10 bases. There are 14 residues in the CDR3. The germline CDR1 and CDR2 sequences are SNHLY and FYNNEI. The V gene end was trimmed by 6 bases and the J gene end by 6 bases; junction bases not matched to a gene: 7. DNA of the CDR3: TGTGCCAGCAGAGGACAGGGGGATAACGCTGAAGCTTTCTTT. As protein: CASRGQGDNAEAFF.